This TCR beta chain was sequenced during a study of blood T cell repertoires in COVID-19. Overall study context: Researchers got acute and convalescent COVID-19 samples from the United States, Italy and Spain. Sources were T cells, B-cell-depleted T cells, or PBMCs; the material itself was cDNA or gDNA.

V trimming: 2 bases; J trimming: 2 bases; junction bases outside the gene matches: 4. There are 15 residues in the CDR3. Germline CDR1 is SGHTA and CDR2 is FQGTGA. This clone has just one count. The authors' processing: Amplification of reference gene primers was used by the study to estimate nucleated cell counts. Some clones are missing from TCRdb's copy, which holds only in-frame ones; the method was immunoSEQ multiplex PCR. V and J calls and clone size are given by that table; D and trimming were obtained from the DNA. There are hundreds of thousands of clones in the sample; around 85% occur only once, and around 1.9% lies in the top ten.

This clonotype originated in a woman in her 30s who had been exposed to COVID-19. V is TRBV7-3 and J is TRBJ2-7; 9 bases line up with TRBD1. Sequencing was performed on PBMCs or T cells enriched from blood (not recorded which). The DNA for the CDR3 is TGTGCCAGCAGCTTAGGGACAGGGTTCGCCTACGAGCAGTACTTC. It is translated as CASSLGTGFAYEQYF.